This record concerns one TCR beta chain sequence. Its antigen is still unknown. Sequenced by immunoSEQ multiplex PCR; TCRdb stores in-frame clones only, minus some. Seen here are just under 75,000 clones, around three quarters observed once, and the top ten hold about 50%. The source of the sample is a study of T cell responses to AZD1222 COVID-19 vaccine. Overall study results and limits: Among AZD1222 vaccinees, only 6 or 7 were seropositive at baseline.

The CDR3 is 13 residues long. Trimming took off 4 bases at V and 1 base at J, with 7 bases between the two ends. In germline, CDR1 is SNHLY, CDR2 FYNNEI. Second-dose intervals near 4 or 12 weeks were combined. The chain carries TRBV2 and TRBJ1-1; no clear D gene. Sequenced here: peripheral blood, sampled 28 days after the second AZD1222 dose. This sequence was found in an adult who received the AZD1222 COVID-19 vaccine. The CDR3 sequence: CASSVSRNTEAFF. In nucleotides, the CDR3 is TGTGCCAGCAGTGTTTCCAGGAACACTGAAGCTTTCTTT. The full variable domain, its missing parts supplied by reference TRBV2 and TRBJ1-1, is EPEVTQTPSHQVTQMGQEVILRCVPISNHLYFYWYRQILGQKVEFLVSFYNNEISEKSEIFDDQFSVERPDGSNFTLKIRSTKLEDSAMYFCASSVSRNTEAFFGQGTRLTVV.